Presented here are 24 T cell receptor beta chains from one specimen sequenced in a study of blood T cell repertoires in COVID-19 (TCRdb year 2020). The library was made by the immunoSEQ multiplex PCR assay. This immuneACCESS table, as held by TCRdb, lists in-frame sequences with V and J called but not all clones. Of the missing ones, under half trace to an unresolved V gene in checked studies; the others have no known cause. Here the sample has around 170,000 clones; 87% occur a single time. The ten most abundant clones make up roughly 7% of the sample. Sample: PBMCs or T cells enriched from blood (not recorded which). Receptor source: a woman aged 45-65 years who had recovered from COVID-19.

The rearrangement joins TRBV7-3 to TRBJ2-1; 9 nucleotides agree with TRBD2. This CDR3 region has 15 residues. The germline V gene encodes CDR1 SGHTA and CDR2 FQGTGA. Unmatched junction bases numbered 10, after V lost 3 bases and J lost 10 bases. Here the CDR3 reads CASSFASGTRPEQFF. The CDR3 nucleotides are TGTGCCAGCAGCTTTGCTAGCGGGACCAGGCCGGAGCAGTTCTTC.

This rearrangement joins TRBV3-1 (or the pseudogene TRBV3-2) to TRBJ2-7, with no clear D. The length of the CDR3 is 15 residues. Per germline, CDR1 LGHDT and CDR2 YNNKEL (reference sequence). Deletions cut 2 bases from V and 1 base from J, with 12 bases between. Here the CDR3 reads CASSQQAQFSYEQYF. In DNA form, the CDR3 reads TGTGCCAGCAGCCAACAGGCACAGTTTTCCTACGAGCAGTACTTC.

V gene TRBV7-8 combines with J gene TRBJ2-3; TRBD2 agrees at 9 bases. The CDR3 extends over 16 amino acids. The germline V gene has CDR1 SGHVS and CDR2 FQNEAQ. Trimming at V came to 1 base and at J to 2 bases, leaving 4 bases not matched to a gene. CDR3 region: CASSLESGRTTDTQYF. The CDR3 region has the DNA TGTGCCAGCAGCTTAGAAAGCGGGAGGACCACAGATACGCAGTATTTT. The whole variable domain, remainder taken from reference TRBV7-8 and TRBJ2-3, is GAGVSQSPRYKVAKRGQDVALRCDPISGHVSLFWYQQALGQGPEFLTYFQNEAQLDKSGLPSDRFFAERPEGSVSTLKIQRTQQEDSAVYLCASSLESGRTTDTQYFGPGTRLTVL.

The chain links TRBV28 to TRBJ2-3; D is unclear. V was trimmed by 3 bases and J by 6 bases, leaving 13 bases between them. Germline CDR1 is MDHEN and CDR2 is SYDVKM. The CDR3 totals 14 residues. In nucleotides, the CDR3 is TGTGCCAGCAGTTTGCCCCTAGACTCGGATACGCAGTATTTT. It encodes CASSLPLDSDTQYF.

The V and J genes are TRBV19 and TRBJ2-7; 10 positions match TRBD2. Germline V gene lookup returns CDR1 LNHDA and CDR2 SQIVND (reference sequence). The V and J ends lost 3 bases and 0 bases, in that order; junction bases with no gene match: 2. The CDR3 runs to 15 residues. CDR3 in DNA: TGTGCCAGTAGTATTCTAGCGGGAGACTCCTACGAGCAGTACTTC. Its translation is CASSILAGDSYEQYF. Drawing the rest from reference TRBV19 and TRBJ2-7, the complete variable domain is DGGITQSPKYLFRKEGQNVTLSCEQNLNHDAMYWYRQDPGQGLRLIYYSQIVNDFQKGDIAEGYSVSREKKESFPLTVTSAQKNPTAFYLCASSILAGDSYEQYFGPGTRLTVT.

This rearrangement joins TRBV14 to TRBJ2-7; 9 positions match TRBD1. This CDR3 is built from 15 residues. Germline V gives CDR1 SGHDN, CDR2 FVKESK. Trimming at V came to 1 base and at J to 0 bases, leaving 1 base not matched to a gene. The CDR3 nucleotides are TGTGCCAGCAGCCAAGGGACAGGGGCCTCCTACGAGCAGTACTTC. This sequence encodes CASSQGTGASYEQYF.

The gene calls are TRBV29-1 and TRBJ2-7, with TRBD1 matching over 8 bases. Germline CDR1 reads SQVTM; CDR2 reads ANQGSEA. The CDR3 extends over 13 amino acids. V gave up 4 bases and J gave up 2 bases; unmatched junction bases: 4. Here the CDR3 DNA reads TGCAGCGTTGCTACGGGACAGGCCTACGAGCAGTACTTC. As protein: CSVATGQAYEQYF.

The chain joins TRBV5-8 to TRBJ1-1; no clear D. This CDR3 has 17 residues. Trimming stripped 7 bases from V and 0 bases from J, with 22 bases between. CDR1 is SGHTS, CDR2 YDEGEE, per germline. In DNA, the CDR3 is TGTGCCAGCGCCTGTACAATTCTACAGTGCATGAACACTGAAGCTTTCTTT. As protein: CASACTILQCMNTEAFF.

The chain carries TRBV23-1 and TRBJ2-2, with a tentative D call TRBD2 (7 bases). TRBV23-1 is an ORF, with its function uncertain. The CDR3 has 17 amino acids. The ends were cut back, 9 bases at V and 7 bases at J, with 27 bases in the middle. The CDR3 DNA reads as TGCGCCAGACGTTTCGAAAGAAGGGGGGGCTTTGACGGGGAGCTGTTTTTT. Translated, it gives CARRFERRGGFDGELFF.

The chain carries TRBV19 and TRBJ2-3; 9 bases align to TRBD2. The CDR3 extends over 17 amino acids. The junction had 7 bases not matched to a gene; V was cut back by 3 bases and J by 0 bases. Germline assignment: CDR1 LNHDA and CDR2 SQIVND (reference sequence). CDR3 amino acids: CASSISTSGSSTDTQYF. The CDR3 DNA reads as TGTGCCAGTAGTATCTCGACTAGCGGATCTAGCACAGATACGCAGTATTTT.

This chain's CDR3 is CATSDSGGGEKLFF. The DNA of the CDR3 is TGTGCCACCAGTGATTCAGGGGGAGGTGAAAAACTGTTTTTT. V usage is TRBV24-1 and J usage is TRBJ1-4, with 7 positions matching TRBD1. The ends lost 2 bases at V and 7 bases at J; junction bases unmatched: 3. The CDR3 loop spans 14 amino acids. Germline V gene lookup returns CDR1 KGHDR and CDR2 SFDVKD.

The V gene is TRBV2, the J gene TRBJ1-4; no clear D gene. From germline, CDR1 is SNHLY and CDR2 FYNNEI. The ends were cut back, 4 bases at V and 4 bases at J, with 4 bases in the middle. The CDR3 has 12 amino acids. CDR3: CASSAFNEKLFF. DNA of the CDR3: TGTGCCAGCAGTGCATTTAATGAAAAACTGTTTTTT.

The V gene is TRBV15, the J gene TRBJ2-1, with unresolved D. The germline V gene encodes CDR1 LNHNV and CDR2 YYDKDF (reference sequence). This CDR3 region has 13 residues. The V end lost 4 bases, the J end lost 7 bases, and 11 bases lay between the germline ends. The CDR3 spells CATSIRLGNEQFF. DNA for the CDR3: TGTGCCACCAGCATAAGACTTGGAAATGAGCAGTTCTTC.

This sequence joins TRBV7-9 and TRBJ1-4; no reliable D call. Trimming pared 6 bases from V and 5 bases from J, leaving 10 bases between. The CDR3 length is 13 residues. Germline V gene data show CDR1 as SEHNR and CDR2 as FQNEAQ (reference sequence). CDR3 region: CASRYDSNEKLFF. The CDR3 DNA reads as TGTGCCAGCAGGTACGACTCGAATGAAAAACTGTTTTTT.

V usage is TRBV5-1 and J usage is TRBJ2-3; maybe TRBD2 (5 bases). Trimming took off 0 bases at V and 0 bases at J, with 8 bases between the two ends. Germline CDR1 SGHRS, CDR2 YFSETQ. The CDR3 runs 15 residues. The CDR3 is CASSLGRTSTDTQYF. In DNA form, the CDR3 reads TGCGCCAGCAGCTTGGGGCGGACTAGCACAGATACGCAGTATTTT.

A single count supports this clone. This chain uses TRBV27 with TRBJ1-4; 8 positions match TRBD1. The CDR3 is 14 residues long. J gave up 8 bases and V 5 bases, and 7 bases lay outside the gene matches. Germline loops: CDR1 MNHEY, CDR2 SMNVEV (reference sequence). CDR3 DNA: TGTGCCAGCAGTAGACAGGGGTTTGGGGAAAAACTGTTTTTT. This gives the protein CASSRQGFGEKLFF.

This rearrangement joins TRBV4-1 to TRBJ1-4; D ambiguous. V was clipped by 1 base and J by 0 bases, with 6 bases between them. Per the germline V gene, CDR1 is MGHRA and CDR2 is YSYEKL. This CDR3 has 15 amino acids. As DNA, the CDR3 is TGCGCCAGCAGCCAAGGCGCGGCAACTAATGAAAAACTGTTTTTT. Encoded protein: CASSQGAATNEKLFF.

The chain combines TRBV20-1 with TRBJ2-1; TRBD2 agrees at 8 bases. This CDR3 contains 15 residues. The V gene end was trimmed by 3 bases and the J gene end by 7 bases; junction bases not matched to a gene: 11. The V gene's germline CDR1 is DFQATT and CDR2 SNEGSKA (reference sequence). As DNA, the CDR3 is TGCAGTGCTAGTAACCTAGCGGGCGGGCGGAATGAGCAGTTCTTC. Translating gives CSASNLAGGRNEQFF.

This clone appeared a few times. The chain has TRBV6-5 and TRBJ1-1; no firm D call. Per germline, CDR1 MNHEY and CDR2 SVGAGI. Trimming shortened V by 7 bases and J by 0 bases, and 9 bases separated the two germline ends. This CDR3 contains 13 residues. This CDR3 is CASKRTMNTEAFF. Here the CDR3 DNA reads TGTGCCAGCAAGCGGACTATGAACACTGAAGCTTTCTTT.

The CDR3 region is CASSGGLNTEAFF. CDR3 in DNA: TGCGCCAGCAGCGGGGGGTTGAACACTGAAGCTTTCTTT. The rearrangement joins TRBV5-1 to TRBJ1-1, with D possibly being TRBD1 (5 bases). This CDR3 region has 13 residues. The germline V gene has CDR1 SGHRS and CDR2 YFSETQ. Between the trimmed V and J ends, which lost 4 bases and 0 bases, there was a span of 7 bases.

The rearrangement links TRBV11-3 to TRBJ2-3, with 8 bases that match TRBD2. Germline V gene data show CDR1 as SGHNT and CDR2 as YENEEA. This CDR3 is built from 16 residues. V lost 5 bases to trimming and J lost 6 bases; unmatched junction nucleotides: 13. Written as DNA, the CDR3 is TGTGCCAGCAGCACCTCCTTTAGCGGGAAGAATGATACGCAGTATTTT. Translation: CASSTSFSGKNDTQYF.

The CDR3 bases are TGTGCCAGCAGCTTAGCAAGTGCGGGATGGGGGGAGACCCAGTACTTC. It encodes CASSLASAGWGETQYF. The rearrangement links TRBV7-9 to TRBJ2-5, with D maybe TRBD2 (6 bases). Germline-derived CDR1 and CDR2 are SEHNR and FQNEAQ (reference sequence). Trimming stripped 0 bases from V and 5 bases from J, with 16 bases between. There are 16 residues in the CDR3.

The chain employs TRBV7-2 and TRBJ1-6; possible D gene TRBD1, 6 bases. Germline-derived CDR1 and CDR2 are SGHTA and FQGNSA. The CDR3 is 14 amino acids. Trimming removed 5 bases at V and 11 bases at J, with 16 bases between. The CDR3 DNA is TGTGCCAGCAGCCTAGAGGGGGTCATAGCACCCCTCCACTTT. This gives the protein CASSLEGVIAPLHF.

V usage is TRBV5-5 and J usage is TRBJ1-4; possible D gene TRBD1, 5 bases. Germline CDR1 is SGHKS and CDR2 is YYEKEE (reference sequence). This CDR3 region has 16 residues. Trimming removed 4 bases from V and 3 bases from J, with 16 bases in between. CDR3 coding DNA: TGTGCCAGCAGCCCGCTCCGGGGGGGACCTAATGAAAAACTGTTTTTT. Translation gives CASSPLRGGPNEKLFF.